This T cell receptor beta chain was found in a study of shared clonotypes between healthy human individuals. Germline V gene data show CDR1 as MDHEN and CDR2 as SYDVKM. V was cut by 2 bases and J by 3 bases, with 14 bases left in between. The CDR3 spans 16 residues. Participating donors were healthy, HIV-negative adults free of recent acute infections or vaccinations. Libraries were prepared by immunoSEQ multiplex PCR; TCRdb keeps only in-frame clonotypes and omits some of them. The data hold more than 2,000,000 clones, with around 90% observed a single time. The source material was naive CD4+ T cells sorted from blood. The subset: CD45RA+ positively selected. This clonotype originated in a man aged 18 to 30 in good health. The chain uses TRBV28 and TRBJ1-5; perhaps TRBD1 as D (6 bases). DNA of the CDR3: TGTGCCAGCAGTTTAGGGGGGCAGGGGTTCAATCAGCCCCAGCATTTT. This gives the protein CASSLGGQGFNQPQHF.